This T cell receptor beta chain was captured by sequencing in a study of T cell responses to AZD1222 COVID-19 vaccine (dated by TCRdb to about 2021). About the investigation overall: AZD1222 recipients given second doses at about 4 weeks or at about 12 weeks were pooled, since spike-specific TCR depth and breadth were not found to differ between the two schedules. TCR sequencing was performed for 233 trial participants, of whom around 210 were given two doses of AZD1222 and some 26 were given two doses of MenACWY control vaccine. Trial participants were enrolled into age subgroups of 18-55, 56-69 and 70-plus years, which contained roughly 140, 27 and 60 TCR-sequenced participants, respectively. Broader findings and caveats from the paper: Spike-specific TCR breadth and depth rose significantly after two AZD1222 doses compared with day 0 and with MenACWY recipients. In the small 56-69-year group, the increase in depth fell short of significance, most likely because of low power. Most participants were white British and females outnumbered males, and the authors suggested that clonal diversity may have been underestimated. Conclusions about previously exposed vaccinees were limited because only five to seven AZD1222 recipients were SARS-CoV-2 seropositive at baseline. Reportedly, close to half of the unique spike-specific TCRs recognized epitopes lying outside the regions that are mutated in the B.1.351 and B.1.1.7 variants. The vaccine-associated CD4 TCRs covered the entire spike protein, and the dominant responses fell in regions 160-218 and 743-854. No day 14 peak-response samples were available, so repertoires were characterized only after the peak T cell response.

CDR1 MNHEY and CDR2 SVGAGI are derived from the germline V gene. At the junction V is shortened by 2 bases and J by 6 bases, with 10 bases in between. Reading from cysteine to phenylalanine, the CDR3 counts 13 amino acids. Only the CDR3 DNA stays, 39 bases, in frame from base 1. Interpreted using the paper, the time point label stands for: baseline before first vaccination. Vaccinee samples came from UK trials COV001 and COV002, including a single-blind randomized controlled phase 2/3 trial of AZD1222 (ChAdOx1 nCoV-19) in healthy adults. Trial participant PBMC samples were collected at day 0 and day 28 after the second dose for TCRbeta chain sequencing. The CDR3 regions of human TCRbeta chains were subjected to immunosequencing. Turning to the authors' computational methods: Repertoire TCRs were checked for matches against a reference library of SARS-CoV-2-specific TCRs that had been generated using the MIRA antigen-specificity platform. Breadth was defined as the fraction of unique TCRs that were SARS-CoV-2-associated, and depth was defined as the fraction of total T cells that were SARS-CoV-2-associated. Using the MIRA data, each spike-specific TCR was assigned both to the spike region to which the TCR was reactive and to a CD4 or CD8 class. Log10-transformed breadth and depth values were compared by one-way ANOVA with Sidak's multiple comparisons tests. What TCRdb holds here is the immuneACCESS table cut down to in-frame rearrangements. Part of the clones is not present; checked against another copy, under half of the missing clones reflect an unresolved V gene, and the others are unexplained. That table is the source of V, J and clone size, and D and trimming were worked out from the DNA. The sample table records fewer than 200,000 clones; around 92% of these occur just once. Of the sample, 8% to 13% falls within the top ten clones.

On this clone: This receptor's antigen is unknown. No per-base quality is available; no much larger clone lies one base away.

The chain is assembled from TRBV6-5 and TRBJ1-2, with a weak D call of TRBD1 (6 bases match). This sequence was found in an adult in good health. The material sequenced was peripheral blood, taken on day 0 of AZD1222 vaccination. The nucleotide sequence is TGTGCCAGCAGTTACACAGGGATGGATGGCTACACCTTC. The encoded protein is CASSYTGMDGYTF.